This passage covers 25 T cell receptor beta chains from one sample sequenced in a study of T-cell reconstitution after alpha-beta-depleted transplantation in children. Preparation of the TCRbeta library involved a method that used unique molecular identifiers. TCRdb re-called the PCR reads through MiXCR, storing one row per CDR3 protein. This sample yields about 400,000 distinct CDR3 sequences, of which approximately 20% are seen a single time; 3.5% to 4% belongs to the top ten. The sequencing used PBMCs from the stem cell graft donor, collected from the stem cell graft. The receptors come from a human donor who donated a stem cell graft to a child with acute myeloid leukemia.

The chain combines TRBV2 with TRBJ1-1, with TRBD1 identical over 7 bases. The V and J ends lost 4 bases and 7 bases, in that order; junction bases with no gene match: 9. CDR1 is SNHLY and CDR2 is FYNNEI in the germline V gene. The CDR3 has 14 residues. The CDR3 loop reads CASSVGTAYGEAFF. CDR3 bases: TGTGCCAGCAGTGTAGGGACAGCCTACGGTGAAGCTTTCTTT.

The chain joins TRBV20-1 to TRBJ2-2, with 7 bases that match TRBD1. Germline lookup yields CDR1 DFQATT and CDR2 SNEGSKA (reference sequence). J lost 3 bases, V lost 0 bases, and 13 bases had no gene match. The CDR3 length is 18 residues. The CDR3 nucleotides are TGCAGTGCTAGAGATCCCCAACAAGGGACAGAGCACACCGGGGAGCTGTTTTTT. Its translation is CSARDPQQGTEHTGELFF.

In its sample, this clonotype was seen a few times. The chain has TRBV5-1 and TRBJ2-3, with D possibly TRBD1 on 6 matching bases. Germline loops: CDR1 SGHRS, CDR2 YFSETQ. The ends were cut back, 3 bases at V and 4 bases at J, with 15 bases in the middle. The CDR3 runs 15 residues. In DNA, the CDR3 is TGCGCCAGCAGCTATACAGGGAGTTCCGCAGATACGCAGTATTTT. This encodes CASSYTGSSADTQYF.

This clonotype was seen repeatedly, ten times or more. Here the CDR3 DNA reads TGTGCCATCATGGTGCAGGGTCTAGTCTACGAGCAGTACTTC. Translation: CAIMVQGLVYEQYF. J is TRBJ2-7 and V is TRBV10-3; TRBD1 is a possible D gene (5 bases). V dropped 7 bases and J dropped 3 bases, with 16 bases sitting between them. Germline CDR1 is ENHRY and CDR2 is SYGVKD. The CDR3 runs to 14 residues.

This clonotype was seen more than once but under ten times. Here the CDR3 reads CATSRDWTGGLETQYF. The DNA of the CDR3 is TGTGCCACCAGCAGAGATTGGACAGGGGGACTGGAGACCCAGTACTTC. This chain joins TRBV15 and TRBJ2-5; 10 nucleotides match TRBD1. The CDR3 runs to 16 residues. Trimming removed 0 bases from V and 5 bases from J; junction bases left unmatched: 6. The germline V gene has CDR1 LNHNV and CDR2 YYDKDF (reference sequence).

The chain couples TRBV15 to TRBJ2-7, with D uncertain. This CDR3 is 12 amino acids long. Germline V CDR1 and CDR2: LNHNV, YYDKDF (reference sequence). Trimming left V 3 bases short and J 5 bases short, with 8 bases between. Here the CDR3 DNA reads TGTGCCACCAGCAGCGTAGGCCACGAGCAGTACTTC. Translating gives CATSSVGHEQYF.

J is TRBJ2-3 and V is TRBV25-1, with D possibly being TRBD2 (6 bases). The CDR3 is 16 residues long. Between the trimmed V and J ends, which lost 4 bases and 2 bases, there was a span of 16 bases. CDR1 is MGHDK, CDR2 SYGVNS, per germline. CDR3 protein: CASSAGGGPDTDTQYF. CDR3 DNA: TGTGCCAGCAGTGCTGGGGGAGGACCAGACACAGATACGCAGTATTTT.

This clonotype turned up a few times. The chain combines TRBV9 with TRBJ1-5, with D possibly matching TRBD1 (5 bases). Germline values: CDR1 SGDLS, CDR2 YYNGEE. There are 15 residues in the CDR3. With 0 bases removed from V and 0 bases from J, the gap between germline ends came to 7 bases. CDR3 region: CASSVGGDSNQPQHF. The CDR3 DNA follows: TGTGCCAGCAGCGTAGGGGGGGATAGCAATCAGCCCCAGCATTTT.

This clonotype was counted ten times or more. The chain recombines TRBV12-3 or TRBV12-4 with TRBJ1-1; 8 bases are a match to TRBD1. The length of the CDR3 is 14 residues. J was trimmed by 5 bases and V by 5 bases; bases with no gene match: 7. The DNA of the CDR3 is TGTGCCAGCAGTCCGTACAGGGGGAGGACTGAAGCTTTCTTT. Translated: CASSPYRGRTEAFF.

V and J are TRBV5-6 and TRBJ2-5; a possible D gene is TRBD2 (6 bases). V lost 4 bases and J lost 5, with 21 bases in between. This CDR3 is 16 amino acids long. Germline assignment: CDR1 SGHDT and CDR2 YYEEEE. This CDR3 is CASSGIQGGKAETQYF. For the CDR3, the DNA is TGTGCCAGCAGCGGGATCCAGGGAGGTAAAGCGGAGACCCAGTACTTC. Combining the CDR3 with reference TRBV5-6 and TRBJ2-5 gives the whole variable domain DAGVTQSPTHLIKTRGQQVTLRCSPKSGHDTVSWYQQALGQGPQFIFQYYEEEERQRGNFPDRFSGHQFPNYSSELNVNALLLGDSALYLCASSGIQGGKAETQYFGPGTRLLVL.

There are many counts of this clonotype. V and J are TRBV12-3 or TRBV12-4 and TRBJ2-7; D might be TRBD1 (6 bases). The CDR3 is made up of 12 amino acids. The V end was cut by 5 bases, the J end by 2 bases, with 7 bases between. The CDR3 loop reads CASSPGAYEQYF. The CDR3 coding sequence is TGTGCCAGCAGTCCAGGGGCCTACGAGCAGTACTTC.

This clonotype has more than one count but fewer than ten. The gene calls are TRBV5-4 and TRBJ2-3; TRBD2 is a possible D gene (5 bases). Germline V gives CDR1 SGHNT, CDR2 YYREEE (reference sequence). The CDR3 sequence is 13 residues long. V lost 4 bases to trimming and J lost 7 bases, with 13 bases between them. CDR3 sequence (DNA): TGTGCCAGCAGCCTGGACTGGACCAATACGCAGTATTTT. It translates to CASSLDWTNTQYF.

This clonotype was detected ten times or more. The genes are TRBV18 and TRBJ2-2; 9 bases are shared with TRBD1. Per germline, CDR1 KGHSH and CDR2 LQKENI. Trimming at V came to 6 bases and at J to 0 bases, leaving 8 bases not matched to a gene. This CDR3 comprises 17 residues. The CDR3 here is CASSPSDRGANTGELFF. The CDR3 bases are TGTGCCAGCTCTCCATCGGACAGGGGTGCGAACACCGGGGAGCTGTTTTTT.

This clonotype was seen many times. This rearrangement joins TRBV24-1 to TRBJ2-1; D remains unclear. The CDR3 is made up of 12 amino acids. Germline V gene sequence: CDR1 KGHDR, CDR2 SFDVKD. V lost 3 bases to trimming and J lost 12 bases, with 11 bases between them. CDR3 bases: TGTGCCACCAGTGATCTTGGGTTTTGGCAGTTCTTC. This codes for CATSDLGFWQFF.

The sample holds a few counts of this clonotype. As DNA, the CDR3 is TGCGCCAGCAGCTGGGGGGGTTCCCAAGAGACCCAGTACTTC. Its protein is CASSWGGSQETQYF. The rearrangement joins TRBV5-1 to TRBJ2-5, with 7 bases lining up with TRBD2. The CDR3 totals 14 residues. V lost 3 bases, J lost 1 base, and 3 bases stayed unmatched. Looked up from germline, CDR1 is SGHRS and CDR2 is YFSETQ.

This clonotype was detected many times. For the CDR3, the DNA is TGCAGCGTTGAAGGCCTAGCAAATGAGCAGTTCTTC. Its protein product is CSVEGLANEQFF. The rearrangement joins TRBV29-1 to TRBJ2-1; D is possibly TRBD2 (5 bases). Trimming left V 1 base short and J 7 bases short, with 8 bases between. This CDR3 has 12 amino acids. Germline CDR1 is SQVTM and CDR2 is ANQGSEA.

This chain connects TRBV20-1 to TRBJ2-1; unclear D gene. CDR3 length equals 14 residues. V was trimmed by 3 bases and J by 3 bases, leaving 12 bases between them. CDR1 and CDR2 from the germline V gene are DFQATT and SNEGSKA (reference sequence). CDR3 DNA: TGCAGTGCTAGCCCCCCGGCCCTCTACAATGAGCAGTTCTTC. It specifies CSASPPALYNEQFF.

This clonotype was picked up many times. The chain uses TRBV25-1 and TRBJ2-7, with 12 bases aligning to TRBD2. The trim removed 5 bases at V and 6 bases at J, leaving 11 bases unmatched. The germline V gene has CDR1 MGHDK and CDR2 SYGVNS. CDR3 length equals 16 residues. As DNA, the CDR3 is TGTGCCAGCAGTAGTTCGAAGACTAGCGGGAGTCGCGAGCAGTACTTC. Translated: CASSSSKTSGSREQYF.

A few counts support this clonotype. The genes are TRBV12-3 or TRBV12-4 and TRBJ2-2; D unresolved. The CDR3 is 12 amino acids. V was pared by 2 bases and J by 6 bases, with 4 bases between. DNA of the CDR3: TGTGCCAGCAGTTTACTGCCCGGGGAGCTGTTTTTT. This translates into CASSLLPGELFF.

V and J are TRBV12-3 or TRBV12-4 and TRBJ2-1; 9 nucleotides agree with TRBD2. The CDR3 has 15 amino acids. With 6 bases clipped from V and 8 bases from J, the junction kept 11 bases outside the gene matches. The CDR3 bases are TGTGCCAGCAGGGTTAGCGGGAGCGTCTTTGATGAGCAGTTCTTC. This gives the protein CASRVSGSVFDEQFF.

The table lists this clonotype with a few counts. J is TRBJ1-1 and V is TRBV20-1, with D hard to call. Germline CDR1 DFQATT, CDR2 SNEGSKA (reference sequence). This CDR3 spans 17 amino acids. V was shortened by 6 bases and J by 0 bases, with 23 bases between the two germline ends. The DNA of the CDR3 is TGCAGTGCAGCGCTCAGGCAGCTTAGTCCGATGAACACTGAAGCTTTCTTT. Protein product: CSAALRQLSPMNTEAFF.

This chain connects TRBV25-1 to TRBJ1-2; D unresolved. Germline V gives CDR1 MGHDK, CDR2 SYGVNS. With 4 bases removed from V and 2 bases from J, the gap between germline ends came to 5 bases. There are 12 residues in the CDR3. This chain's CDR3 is CASSGNNYGYTF. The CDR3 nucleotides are TGTGCCAGCAGTGGTAACAACTATGGCTACACCTTC.

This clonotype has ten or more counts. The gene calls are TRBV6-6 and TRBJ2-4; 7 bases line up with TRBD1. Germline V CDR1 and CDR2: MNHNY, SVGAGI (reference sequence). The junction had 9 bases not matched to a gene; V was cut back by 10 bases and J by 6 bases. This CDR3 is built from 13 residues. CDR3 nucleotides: TGTGCCACAAGCCCGGGGACAGCAAACATTCAGTACTTC. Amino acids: CATSPGTANIQYF.

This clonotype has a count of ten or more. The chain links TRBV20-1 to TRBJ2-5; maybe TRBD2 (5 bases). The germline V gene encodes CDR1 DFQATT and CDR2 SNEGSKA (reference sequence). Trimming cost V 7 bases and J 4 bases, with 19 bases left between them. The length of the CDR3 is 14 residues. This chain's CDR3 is CSVVDRGFVETQYF. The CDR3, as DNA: TGCAGTGTCGTAGACCGCGGGTTCGTAGAGACCCAGTACTTC.

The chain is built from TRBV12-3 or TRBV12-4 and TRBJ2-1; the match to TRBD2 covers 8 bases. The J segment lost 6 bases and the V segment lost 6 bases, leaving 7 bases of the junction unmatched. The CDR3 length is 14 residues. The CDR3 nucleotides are TGTGCCAGCAGAGCTGCCGGACTAGCCAATGAGCAGTTCTTC. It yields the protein CASRAAGLANEQFF.